Described below is a single TCR beta chain sequence and its context. The data are from a study of T cell changes during pregnancy in multiple sclerosis. Per germline, CDR1 SGHKS and CDR2 YYEKEE (reference sequence). Trimming stripped 0 bases from V and 2 bases from J, with 8 bases between. The CDR3 totals 14 residues. Some clones are missing from TCRdb's copy, which holds only in-frame ones; the method was immunoSEQ multiplex PCR. The sample yields tens of thousands of clones, about 94% seen once. The chain couples TRBV5-5 to TRBJ2-5; no reliable D call. This specimen consisted of CD8+ T cells from peripheral blood mononuclear cells, obtained in the second trimester of pregnancy. The TCR comes from a female donor with multiple sclerosis, enrolled in a pregnancy study. The CDR3 sequence is CASSLEQLQETQYF. CDR3 bases: TGTGCCAGCAGCTTGGAACAGTTACAAGAGACCCAGTACTTC.